These T cell receptor beta chains were read from a single sample in a study of human T cells and chemical hapten exposure. MiXCR, applied by TCRdb to the RACE reads, yields one record per CDR3 protein. In the table there are some 64,000 distinct CDR3 sequences, approximately 11% of which are singletons. Sample: whole blood, taken in connection with sensitization to the hapten diphenylcyclopropenone (DPC). These receptor sequences come from a woman between 25 and 40 years old with alopecia areata. Some clones in this sample may be carry-over from other donors' samples. Both conserved end residues are part of each CDR3. D genes are given only for firm matches. Rows give clone size only sometimes, using once, few, many, or a class for an expanded clone.

>TRBV9|TRBD2|TRBJ2-3|-
CASSVERLAGTDTQYF
TGTGCCAGCAGCGTAGAACGACTAGCGGGGACAGATACGCAGTATTTT
>TRBV5-1|-|TRBJ2-3|many
CASSLSQAEDTQYF
TGCGCCAGCAGCTTGAGTCAGGCAGAAGATACGCAGTATTTT
>TRBV5-1|-|TRBJ1-2|-
CASSLGTPNYGYTF
TGCGCCAGCAGCTTGGGGACACCTAACTATGGCTACACCTTC
>TRBV7-2|-|TRBJ2-4|-
CASSADVSKNIQYF
TGTGCCAGCAGCGCGGATGTCAGCAAAAACATTCAGTACTTC
>TRBV18|-|TRBJ1-6|few
CASSPEPGPNSPLHF
TGTGCCAGCTCACCTGAACCGGGGCCCAATTCACCCCTCCACTTT
>TRBV6-2/TRBV6-3|TRBD2|TRBJ2-1|few
CASSQAIAGGDNEQFF
TGTGCCAGCAGCCAAGCCATAGCGGGGGGAGACAATGAGCAGTTCTTC
>TRBV10-3|TRBD1|TRBJ1-3|-
CAISDPRGRVGNTGNTIYF
TGTGCCATCAGTGATCCCAGGGGGCGAGTCGGCAATACGGGAAACACCATATATTTT
>TRBV15|-|TRBJ2-3|few
CATAHGDSKGDTQYF
TGTGCCACCGCCCACGGGGACTCCAAGGGAGATACGCAGTATTTT
>TRBV27|-|TRBJ1-6|few
CASSRRDWESGSPLHF
TGTGCCAGCAGTCGCAGGGACTGGGAGTCGGGTTCACCCCTCCACTTT
>TRBV12-3/TRBV12-4|-|TRBJ2-3|few
CASSLNPGTQYF
TGTGCCAGCAGTTTAAATCCGGGAACGCAGTATTTT
>TRBV19|TRBD1|TRBJ1-3|-
CASSTRGRSENTIYF
TGTGCCAGTAGTACGAGGGGGCGGTCTGAAAACACCATATATTTT
>TRBV29-1|-|TRBJ1-5|few
CSVEVGQGSNQPQHF
TGCAGCGTTGAAGTCGGGCAGGGGAGCAATCAGCCCCAGCATTTT
>TRBV7-9|-|TRBJ2-1|-
CASRAIAFSYNEQFF
TGTGCCAGCAGAGCAATAGCCTTCTCCTACAATGAGCAGTTCTTC
>TRBV6-2/TRBV6-3|-|TRBJ2-7|many
CASSYPATYEQYF
TGTGCCAGCAGTTATCCAGCTACCTACGAGCAGTACTTC
>TRBV12-3/TRBV12-4|-|TRBJ1-3|many
CASSPRAPVSGNTIYF
TGTGCCAGCAGCCCCAGGGCCCCGGTCTCTGGAAACACCATATATTTT
>TRBV5-1|-|TRBJ2-7|-
CASSLERNYEQYF
TGCGCCAGCAGCTTGGAGCGGAACTACGAGCAGTACTTC
>TRBV11-2|-|TRBJ2-5|few
CASSLVRYQETQYF
TGTGCCAGCAGCTTAGTCCGTTACCAAGAGACCCAGTACTTC
>TRBV28|TRBD2|TRBJ2-3|-
CASSLALGGGSDTQYF
TGTGCCAGCTCCCTCGCCTTGGGCGGGGGGTCCGATACGCAGTATTTT
>TRBV6-2/TRBV6-3|TRBD2|TRBJ2-1|-
CASSRRLAGGPGNEQFF
TGTGCCAGCAGTCGCAGACTAGCGGGAGGGCCGGGCAATGAGCAGTTCTTC
>TRBV6-5|TRBD2|TRBJ2-7|many
CASSYSLGLAGTSRKQYF
TGTGCCAGCAGTTACTCTCTTGGGCTAGCGGGAACAAGCAGGAAGCAGTACTTC
>TRBV7-2|TRBD1|TRBJ2-5|few
CASSPGDRGVETQYF
TGTGCCAGCAGCCCGGGAGACAGGGGTGTAGAGACCCAGTACTTC
>TRBV18|-|TRBJ1-5|few
CASSQPFGRGSNQPQHF
TGTGCCAGCTCTCAACCCTTCGGACGAGGGAGCAATCAGCCCCAGCATTTT
>TRBV4-2|TRBD2|TRBJ2-3|few
CASSQLGLAESTDTQYF
TGTGCCAGCAGCCAATTAGGACTAGCGGAAAGCACAGATACGCAGTATTTT
>TRBV11-3|-|TRBJ2-5|few
CASSSPFQGAQETQYF
TGTGCCAGCAGCTCCCCCTTCCAGGGTGCCCAAGAGACCCAGTACTTC
>TRBV28|TRBD1|TRBJ2-2|many
CASRPPGHGTGAGELFF
TGTGCCAGCAGGCCGCCGGGACACGGAACAGGGGCCGGGGAGCTGTTTTTT
>TRBV5-1|-|TRBJ2-7|-
CASSLTGNEQYF
TGCGCCAGCAGCTTAACAGGGAACGAGCAGTACTTC
>TRBV4-2|TRBD2|TRBJ2-2|few
CASSQYGLAGGPVTGELFF
TGTGCCAGCAGCCAATATGGGCTAGCGGGAGGGCCGGTCACCGGGGAGCTGTTTTTT
>TRBV19|-|TRBJ2-3|-
CASSIRERSTDTQYF
TGTGCCAGTAGTATCCGGGAGAGAAGCACAGATACGCAGTATTTT
>TRBV29-1|-|TRBJ1-2|many
CSVEDRVYGYTF
TGCAGCGTTGAAGACAGGGTCTATGGCTACACCTTC
>TRBV15|TRBD1|TRBJ2-5|-
CATSRDSQETQYF
TGTGCCACCAGTCGGGACAGCCAAGAGACCCAGTACTTC
>TRBV7-2|TRBD2|TRBJ2-3|once
CASSLGSYLAGGLYF
TGTGCCAGCAGCTTAGGGTCTTATCTAGCGGGAGGGCTGTATTTT
>TRBV2|-|TRBJ1-5|few
CASRLGQALGNQPQHF
TGTGCCAGCAGGCTTGGTCAAGCACTTGGCAATCAGCCCCAGCATTTT
>TRBV27|-|TRBJ1-2|many
CASSLGTGSDYGYTF
TGTGCCAGCAGTCTGGGTACAGGCTCTGACTATGGCTACACCTTC
>TRBV6-2/TRBV6-3|TRBD1|TRBJ1-2|many
CASGRQGYGYTF
TGTGCCAGCGGTCGACAGGGCTATGGCTACACCTTC
>TRBV5-1|-|TRBJ2-2|many
CASSASGVSGELFF
TGCGCCAGCAGCGCGTCAGGGGTGAGCGGGGAGCTGTTTTTT
>TRBV6-2/TRBV6-3|-|TRBJ2-3|-
CASSTLEDTQYF
TGTGCCAGCTCTACATTAGAGGATACGCAGTATTTT
>TRBV2|-|TRBJ2-3|-
CASTSSLSGGSTQYF
TGTGCCAGCACATCTTCTCTTAGTGGAGGAAGTACGCAGTATTTT
>TRBV20-1|TRBD2|TRBJ2-1|-
CSARDPSGRANEQFF
TGCAGTGCTAGAGATCCCAGCGGGAGGGCGAATGAGCAGTTCTTC
>TRBV12-3/TRBV12-4|-|TRBJ2-5|few
CASSLSSHIPQETQYF
TGTGCCAGCAGTTTGTCCTCTCATATTCCCCAAGAGACCCAGTACTTC
>TRBV6-6|-|TRBJ1-2|-
CASSYAREGGYTF
TGTGCCAGCAGTTACGCCCGGGAGGGCGGCTACACCTTC
>TRBV30|-|TRBJ2-2|-
CAWSVPGELFF
TGTGCCTGGAGTGTTCCCGGGGAGCTGTTTTTT
>TRBV2|-|TRBJ1-2|few
CASRETGRSGYTF
TGTGCCAGCAGGGAAACAGGGCGGAGTGGCTACACCTTC
>TRBV10-3|TRBD1|TRBJ1-1|-
CAISAPGQGAMNTEAFF
TGTGCCATCAGTGCCCCGGGACAGGGCGCGATGAACACTGAAGCTTTCTTT
>TRBV6-5|-|TRBJ2-7|few
CASSHHVGARGYEQYF
TGTGCCAGCAGTCACCACGTGGGGGCGAGGGGCTACGAGCAGTACTTC
>TRBV12-3/TRBV12-4|-|TRBJ1-3|-
CASSFWGYRSGNTIYF
TGTGCCAGCAGTTTCTGGGGTTATAGGTCTGGAAACACCATATATTTT